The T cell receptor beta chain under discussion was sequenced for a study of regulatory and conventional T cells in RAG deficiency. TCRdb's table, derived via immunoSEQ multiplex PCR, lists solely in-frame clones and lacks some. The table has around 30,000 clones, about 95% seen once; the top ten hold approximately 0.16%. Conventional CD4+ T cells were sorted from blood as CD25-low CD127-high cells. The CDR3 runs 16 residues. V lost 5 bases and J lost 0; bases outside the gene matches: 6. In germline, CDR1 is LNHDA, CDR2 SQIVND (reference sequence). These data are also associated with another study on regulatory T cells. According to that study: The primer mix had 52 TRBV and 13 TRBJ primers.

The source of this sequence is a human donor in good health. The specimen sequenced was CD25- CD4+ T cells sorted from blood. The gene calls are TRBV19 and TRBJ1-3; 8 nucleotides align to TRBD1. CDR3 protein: CASSSRTGISGNTIYF. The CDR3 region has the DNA TGTGCCAGTAGTTCAAGGACAGGGATCTCTGGAAACACCATATATTTT.